This T cell receptor beta chain comes out of a study of control samples from healthy donors and cancer patients. Clones were sequenced by immunoSEQ multiplex PCR, and TCRdb holds only the in-frame ones, with some missing. The repertoire has 85,000 to 95,000 clones, roughly 90% of them found once; the top ten carry 0.92%. The ends were cut back, 5 bases at V and 7 bases at J, with 9 bases in the middle. The CDR3 has 13 residues. The germline V gene encodes CDR1 MNHNS and CDR2 SASEGT. This sequence originates from a woman in her 30s in good health. The chain joins TRBV6-1 to TRBJ1-6; D unclear. Sequencing used blood. The CDR3 DNA is TGTGCCAGCAGTACCCGACCGAATTCACCCCTCCACTTT. Amino acids: CASSTRPNSPLHF.